Each of the 28 T cell receptor beta chains below was sequenced from the same sample in a study of CD8+ T cells in alopecia areata. Treatment in this sample: oral pan-JAK inhibitor, 5-10 mg twice daily. Extracted RNA was reverse transcribed into cDNA, the sequencing template. TCRdb keeps only in-frame clones here, not all; method: immunoSEQ multiplex PCR. The table has under 300,000 clones, about 60% seen once. Sequencing used CD4+ T cells sorted from blood, obtained around week 54, from a patient treated with tofacitinib. These receptors were collected from a human donor with alopecia areata.

Only a few counts were recorded for this clone. V gene TRBV16 combines with J gene TRBJ1-2, with a tentative D call TRBD1 (5 bases). The CDR3 extends over 15 amino acids. Germline V gene data show CDR1 as KGHSY and CDR2 as FQNENV. The ends were cut back, 0 bases at V and 4 bases at J, with 12 bases in the middle. The CDR3 loop reads CASSQSIGDGYGYTF. In DNA form, the CDR3 reads TGTGCCAGCAGCCAATCGATCGGGGACGGCTATGGCTACACCTTC.

The chain carries TRBV29-1 and TRBJ2-1; D may be TRBD1 or TRBD2 (5 bases each). Trimming removed 5 bases from V and 0 bases from J, with 8 bases in between. The CDR3 has 13 residues. Germline CDR1 reads SQVTM; CDR2 reads ANQGSEA. CDR3 loop: CSVWGISYNEQFF. The CDR3 DNA sequence: TGCAGCGTTTGGGGGATCTCCTACAATGAGCAGTTCTTC.

This clone was recorded a few times. In DNA form, the CDR3 reads TGCAGCGTTGTGACCGCGGGGGGCTACGAGCAGTACTTC. Encoded protein: CSVVTAGGYEQYF. The V and J genes are TRBV29-1 and TRBJ2-7; 8 bases match TRBD2. CDR1 and CDR2 (germline): SQVTM, ANQGSEA. Trimming took 4 bases from V and 3 from J; bases not matched to a gene: 5. The CDR3 length is 13 residues.

The chain links TRBV6-6 to TRBJ2-1; no definite D call. The CDR3 sequence is 13 residues long. Deletions cut 5 bases from V and 1 base from J, with 6 bases between. Germline CDR1 is MNHNY and CDR2 is SVGAGI (reference sequence). The CDR3 nucleotides are TGTGCCAGCAGTCAGGATTCCTACAATGAGCAGTTCTTC. Protein: CASSQDSYNEQFF.

This chain links TRBV6-5 with TRBJ2-5; 7 nucleotides line up with TRBD1. The CDR3 is 13 amino acids. Germline V lookup: CDR1 MNHEY, CDR2 SVGAGI. V lost 7 bases, J lost 2 bases, and 4 bases stayed unmatched. This CDR3 reads CASTPRGQETQYF. The CDR3 coding sequence is TGTGCCAGCACACCCAGGGGGCAAGAGACCCAGTACTTC.

The chain recombines TRBV27 with TRBJ2-5; D might be TRBD1 (5 bases). V was clipped by 10 bases and J by 5 bases, with 17 bases between them. The length of the CDR3 is 13 residues. Germline V gene data show CDR1 as MNHEY and CDR2 as SMNVEV (reference sequence). The CDR3 loop reads CATQPVQGETQYF. The DNA for the CDR3 is TGTGCCACCCAACCCGTTCAGGGCGAGACCCAGTACTTC.

The chain recombines TRBV29-1 with TRBJ2-1, with TRBD1 identical over 9 bases. Unmatched junction bases numbered 11, after V lost 4 bases and J lost 7 bases. Germline V gives CDR1 SQVTM, CDR2 ANQGSEA. The CDR3 contains 15 residues. This CDR3 reads CSVGAGTGLKNEQFF. The DNA of the CDR3 is TGCAGCGTTGGAGCCGGGACAGGGTTAAAAAATGAGCAGTTCTTC.

The J gene is TRBJ2-5, the V gene TRBV29-1, with D possibly matching TRBD1 (5 bases). This CDR3 comprises 13 residues. V lost 4 bases, J lost 2 bases, and 11 bases lay in between. Per the germline V gene, CDR1 is SQVTM and CDR2 is ANQGSEA. In nucleotides, the CDR3 is TGCAGCGTTGGAAGACAGCTACAAGAGACCCAGTACTTC. Translating gives CSVGRQLQETQYF.

This sequence joins TRBV5-1 and TRBJ2-2, with D uncertain. Per the germline V gene, CDR1 is SGHRS and CDR2 is YFSETQ. V was cut by 0 bases and J by 1 base, with 4 bases left in between. The CDR3 is 14 amino acids. Here the CDR3 DNA reads TGCGCCAGCAGCTTGGGCGTGAACACCGGGGAGCTGTTTTTT. Translation: CASSLGVNTGELFF.

V usage is TRBV29-1 and J usage is TRBJ1-2, with a possible D match to TRBD1 (5 bases). With 5 bases removed from V and 2 bases from J, the gap between germline ends came to 18 bases. The CDR3 is 15 residues long. CDR1 and CDR2 (germline): SQVTM, ANQGSEA. CDR3 sequence: CSVSGTLALNYGYTF. DNA of the CDR3: TGCAGCGTTTCCGGGACCCTCGCGTTAAACTATGGCTACACCTTC.

The gene calls are TRBV29-1 and TRBJ1-1; D is unresolved. Germline V CDR1 and CDR2: SQVTM, ANQGSEA. This CDR3 has 14 amino acids. V was shortened by 4 bases and J by 1 base, with 13 bases between the two germline ends. The CDR3 loop reads CSVVPVPRNTEAFF. The CDR3 DNA follows: TGCAGCGTTGTTCCTGTGCCTCGGAACACTGAAGCTTTCTTT.

On this clone itself: One junction end does not reproduce the germline sequence, and a read error may be involved. This same CDR3 is encoded by further DNA sequences in the sample. The chain joins TRBV6-6 to TRBJ1-6, with 8 bases matching TRBD1. The CDR3 is 15 amino acids. CDR1 and CDR2 (germline): MNHNY, SVGAGI (reference sequence). The CDR3: CASSQDRGRNSPLHF. In DNA, the CDR3 is TGTGCCAGCAGCCAAGACAGGGGTCGGAATTCACCCCTGCACTTT.

This chain uses TRBV5-1 with TRBJ2-1; TRBD1 might be the D (6 bases). This CDR3 spans 16 amino acids. Germline CDR1 SGHRS, CDR2 YFSETQ. The V end lost 1 base, the J end lost 1 base, and 12 bases lay between the germline ends. CDR3 protein: CASSLYGQGSYNEQFF. CDR3 in DNA: TGCGCCAGCAGCTTGTATGGCCAGGGGTCCTACAATGAGCAGTTCTTC.

This rearrangement joins TRBV30 to TRBJ1-2; no definite D call. The CDR3 has 12 amino acids. The V end lost 2 bases, the J end lost 8 bases, and 12 bases lay between the germline ends. CDR1 is GTSNPN and CDR2 is SVGIG in the germline V gene (reference sequence). The CDR3 bases are TGTGCCTGGAGTTCGACATTGTTCGGCTACACCTTC. Its protein product is CAWSSTLFGYTF.

A few counts support this clone. The genes are TRBV6-1 and TRBJ2-5; D is possibly TRBD2 (6 bases). The length of the CDR3 is 14 residues. Trimming removed 10 bases at V and 4 bases at J, with 19 bases between. Per germline, CDR1 MNHNS and CDR2 SASEGT. CDR3 coding DNA: TGTGCCACCAGGGATGTTGGAGGGGCAGAGACCCAGTACTTC. Translated, it gives CATRDVGGAETQYF.

The gene calls are TRBV25-1 and TRBJ2-3; perhaps TRBD1 as D (6 bases). The germline V and J ends were trimmed by 6 bases and 1 base, with 14 bases remaining between them. The CDR3 sequence is 15 residues long. The germline CDR1 and CDR2 sequences are MGHDK and SYGVNS. For the CDR3, the DNA is TGTGCCAGCAGCCCAAGGGGGATGGGCACAGATACGCAGTATTTT. It yields the protein CASSPRGMGTDTQYF. Using reference TRBV25-1 and TRBJ2-3 for the parts outside the CDR3, the full variable domain is EADIYQTPRYLVIGTGKKITLECSQTMGHDKMYWYQQDPGMELHLIHYSYGVNSTEKGDLSSESTVSRIRTEHFPLTLESARPSHTSQYLCASSPRGMGTDTQYFGPGTRLTVL.

The chain joins TRBV2 to TRBJ1-1; D unclear. Germline lookup yields CDR1 SNHLY and CDR2 FYNNEI. CDR3 length: 11 residues. V lost 7 bases and J 7 bases, leaving 10 bases between the germline ends. CDR3 region: CASKRTYEAFF. Written as DNA, the CDR3 is TGTGCCAGCAAACGGACTTATGAAGCTTTCTTT.

The chain combines TRBV30 with TRBJ2-2, with 7 bases identical to TRBD2. The V segment lost 0 bases and the J segment 2 bases; nucleotides outside the gene matches: 6. There are 16 residues in the CDR3. Per the germline V gene, CDR1 is GTSNPN and CDR2 is SVGIG (reference sequence). The CDR3 DNA reads TGTGCCTGGAGTGTCCGGCGGGGGACCAACACCGGGGAGCTGTTTTTT. This translates into CAWSVRRGTNTGELFF.

This clone appeared a single time. The chain couples TRBV29-1 to TRBJ2-3; weak D call: TRBD2 (7 bases). Germline V gene lookup returns CDR1 SQVTM and CDR2 ANQGSEA. The ends were cut back, 7 bases at V and 2 bases at J, with 19 bases in the middle. The CDR3 has 15 residues. CDR3 sequence: CSADGGRGPTDTQYF. CDR3 nucleotide sequence: TGCAGCGCTGACGGGGGGCGGGGTCCCACAGATACGCAGTATTTT.

This sequence joins TRBV2 and TRBJ2-2; TRBD1 matches 10 bases. V gave up 7 bases and J gave up 6 bases; unmatched junction bases: 5. Germline values: CDR1 SNHLY, CDR2 FYNNEI. The CDR3 has 14 residues. The CDR3 here is CASKRDRGSGELFF. The CDR3 nucleotides read TGTGCCAGCAAGAGGGACAGGGGATCCGGGGAGCTGTTTTTT.

V usage is TRBV19 and J usage is TRBJ2-3; D possibly uses TRBD1 or TRBD2 (6 bases each). Per the germline V gene, CDR1 is LNHDA and CDR2 is SQIVND (reference sequence). The CDR3 runs to 19 residues. V was shortened by 1 base and J by 0 bases, with 20 bases between the two germline ends. The CDR3 sequence: CASSIGWGAGGISTDTQYF. CDR3 DNA: TGTGCCAGTAGTATAGGATGGGGGGCCGGCGGCATTAGCACAGATACGCAGTATTTT.

This clone was recorded only once. This sequence joins TRBV29-1 and TRBJ1-2, with D tentatively TRBD1 (5 bases). Germline V gives CDR1 SQVTM, CDR2 ANQGSEA. This CDR3 has 15 residues. The V end was cut by 7 bases, the J end by 3 bases, with 21 bases between. The CDR3 DNA reads as TGCAGCGCAAGAAGCGCAGGGCTGGGGGACTATGGCTACACCTTC. As protein: CSARSAGLGDYGYTF.

A few counts support this clone. V gene TRBV29-1 combines with J gene TRBJ2-5; tentatively, D is TRBD2 (5 bases). Trimming removed 5 bases at V and 5 bases at J, with 15 bases between. Per the germline V gene, CDR1 is SQVTM and CDR2 is ANQGSEA. The CDR3 loop spans 13 amino acids. CDR3 DNA: TGCAGCGTTACGTCGGGGTCGGGGGAGACCCAGTACTTC. This encodes CSVTSGSGETQYF.

This chain uses TRBV4-2 with TRBJ2-1; 9 positions agree with TRBD1. The CDR3 runs to 18 residues. V shed 4 bases and J 7 bases; nucleotides not matched to a gene: 17. Germline CDR1 and CDR2: LGHNA and YNFKEQ. The CDR3 is CASSRLNTGGGHQNEQFF. Written as DNA, the CDR3 is TGTGCCAGCAGCCGACTAAATACAGGGGGCGGTCACCAAAATGAGCAGTTCTTC.

This clone showed up just a few times. The V and J genes are TRBV18 and TRBJ2-7, with 9 bases matching TRBD1. The CDR3 is 13 residues long. With 4 bases clipped from V and 5 bases from J, the junction kept 3 bases outside the gene matches. Germline V gene data show CDR1 as KGHSH and CDR2 as LQKENI. DNA of the CDR3: TGTGCCAGCTCACGGGACAGGGAGGACGAGCAGTACTTC. This sequence encodes CASSRDREDEQYF.

The chain recombines TRBV5-1 with TRBJ2-5; the D is unclear. This CDR3 spans 14 amino acids. Germline-derived CDR1 and CDR2 are SGHRS and YFSETQ. Trimming removed 1 base at V and 5 bases at J, with 12 bases between. CDR3 amino acids: CASSLKAVEETQYF. The CDR3 DNA is TGCGCCAGCAGCTTGAAGGCCGTCGAGGAGACCCAGTACTTC. Complete variable domain (other parts from reference TRBV5-1 and TRBJ2-5): KAGVTQTPRYLIKTRGQQVTLSCSPISGHRSVSWYQQTPGQGLQFLFEYFSETQRNKGNFPGRFSGRQFSNSRSEMNVSTLELGDSALYLCASSLKAVEETQYFGPGTRLLVL.

The table lists this clone with a few counts. The chain carries TRBV25-1 and TRBJ1-2; D is undetermined. The CDR3 sequence is 14 residues long. Trimming left V 2 bases short and J 6 bases short, with 13 bases between. Germline assignment: CDR1 MGHDK and CDR2 SYGVNS. CDR3 sequence reads: CASSENPEINGYTF. As DNA, the CDR3 is TGTGCCAGCAGTGAAAATCCGGAGATCAATGGCTACACCTTC.

The chain couples TRBV2 to TRBJ1-1; 9 nucleotides line up with TRBD1. The V gene end was trimmed by 6 bases and the J gene end by 4 bases; junction bases not matched to a gene: 9. The CDR3 is 15 amino acids. Germline CDR1 SNHLY, CDR2 FYNNEI. The CDR3 nucleotides are TGTGCCAGCAGAACGAGGACAGGGGAGGGCACTGAAGCTTTCTTT. Encoded protein: CASRTRTGEGTEAFF.